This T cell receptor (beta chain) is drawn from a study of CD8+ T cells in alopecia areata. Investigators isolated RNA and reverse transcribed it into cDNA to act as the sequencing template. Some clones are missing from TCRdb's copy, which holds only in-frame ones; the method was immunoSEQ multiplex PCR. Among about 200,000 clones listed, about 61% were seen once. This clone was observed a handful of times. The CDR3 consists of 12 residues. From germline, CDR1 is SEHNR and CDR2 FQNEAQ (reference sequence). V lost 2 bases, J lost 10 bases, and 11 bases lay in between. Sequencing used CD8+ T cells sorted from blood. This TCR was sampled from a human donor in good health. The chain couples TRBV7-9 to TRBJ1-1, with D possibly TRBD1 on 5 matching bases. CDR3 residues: CASSLMGLGAFF. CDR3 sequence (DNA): TGTGCCAGCAGCTTAATGGGACTGGGAGCTTTCTTT.